The clone carrying this T cell receptor beta chain was detected many times. Antigen: not known. This sample stems from a study of regulatory T cells in long-lasting Graves disease. Study-wide results and limits: Patients whose Graves' disease persisted exhibited lower TCR diversity than those newly diagnosed.

Construction of the TCR beta libraries employed iRepertoire HTBI primers in conjunction with Arm-PCR of CDR3 regions. In the study's own analysis: Sample data revealed fewer than 70 TRBV and over eleven TRBJ segments. TCRdb analysed the multiplex PCR reads with MiXCR anew, one entry per CDR3 protein. The V and J calls come from TCRdb's annotation, not from the publication. Of around 320,000 distinct CDR3 sequences listed, approximately 15% were seen once; the top ten hold roughly 27%. Time point denoted: newly diagnosed GD, antithyroid drugs for less than 3 months. Generation of the TCR library employed RNA extracted from PBMCs. V was clipped by 3 bases and J by 16 bases, with 22 bases between them. Germline V gives CDR1 LGHDT, CDR2 YNNKEL (reference sequence). The CDR3 sequence is 14 residues long. These records were also assigned to another study, of T cells in Graves' hyperthyroidism and ophthalmopathy. From that report: Diagnostic decisions used clinical symptoms, serum thyroxine and TRAb, thyroid ultrasound and orbital computed tomography. Within blood appeared most thyroid clonotypes that had expanded above 0.001.

Specimen: peripheral blood mononuclear cells (PBMCs), collected at new diagnosis, from a patient treated with antithyroid drugs. This clonotype was obtained from a middle-aged man with Graves disease. The V gene is TRBV3-1, the J gene TRBJ2-1; D is ambiguous. The CDR3 nucleotides read TGTGCCAGCAGCCAGGCCCCTCGGGTACCCTCAATTTTCTTC. It is translated as CASSQAPRVPSIFF.